Listed below are T cell receptor beta chains from one sample, sequenced in a study of Ad26.COV2.S vaccination and SARS-CoV-2 variants. Using immunoSEQ multiplex PCR, the repertoire was profiled, and TCRdb retains in-frame clones only, with some absent. The sample has about 330,000 clones, about nine tenths seen once. The starting material was peripheral blood, obtained in a trial of Ad26.COV2.S vaccine versus placebo. These TCRs come from a person aged 18-60 years who received the Ad26.COV2.S COVID-19 vaccine or a placebo. Each CDR3 is given with its conserved first and last residue. D genes are given only for firm matches. Expanded clones are given a class, and other clones once, few, many or no size at all.

few,TRBV4-1,TRBJ1-6,TRBD1,TGCGCCAGCAGGGACAGGGGGCTTGGTTCACCCCTCCACTTT,CASRDRGLGSPLHF
.,TRBV25-1,TRBJ1-1,.,TGTGCCAGCAGTGCGGCGGGGTACACTGAAGCTTTCTTT,CASSAAGYTEAFF
.,TRBV27,TRBJ1-2,TRBD1,TGTGCCAGCAGTTTCCAAGGACAGGCAGCGACAATCTATGGCTACACCTTC,CASSFQGQAATIYGYTF
.,TRBV6-2/TRBV6-3,TRBJ1-5,TRBD1,TGTGCCAGCAGTCCCTGGGGACAGGGCCATAGCAATCAGCCCCAGCATTTT,CASSPWGQGHSNQPQHF
.,TRBV7-8,TRBJ1-1,.,TGTGCCAGCAGCCGACGGGCGAACACTGAAGCTTTCTTT,CASSRRANTEAFF
.,TRBV6-5,TRBJ1-1,.,TGTGCCAGCAGTTACGATCAGGTGAGGAACACTGAAGCTTTCTTT,CASSYDQVRNTEAFF
few,TRBV7-9,TRBJ2-2,.,TGTGCCACCGCGGACGCGAACACCGGGGAGCTGTTTTTT,CATADANTGELFF
.,TRBV11-3,TRBJ2-1,TRBD2,TGTGCCAGCAGCTTGTCTAGCGGGGGCTACAATGAGCAGTTCTTC,CASSLSSGGYNEQFF
.,TRBV25-1,TRBJ2-7,.,TGTGCCAGCAGCCCGGGGGGCCCCTACGAGCAGTACTTC,CASSPGGPYEQYF
.,TRBV11-3,TRBJ2-1,.,TGTGCCAGCAGCTTAGACGTACCCGATGAGCAGTTCTTC,CASSLDVPDEQFF
.,TRBV27,TRBJ2-3,.,TGTGCCAGCAGTTTAGGGCGGGCAGATACGCAGTATTTT,CASSLGRADTQYF
.,TRBV11-3,TRBJ1-4,.,TGTGCCAGCAGCCGAATCTCAACTAATGAAAAACTGTTTTTT,CASSRISTNEKLFF